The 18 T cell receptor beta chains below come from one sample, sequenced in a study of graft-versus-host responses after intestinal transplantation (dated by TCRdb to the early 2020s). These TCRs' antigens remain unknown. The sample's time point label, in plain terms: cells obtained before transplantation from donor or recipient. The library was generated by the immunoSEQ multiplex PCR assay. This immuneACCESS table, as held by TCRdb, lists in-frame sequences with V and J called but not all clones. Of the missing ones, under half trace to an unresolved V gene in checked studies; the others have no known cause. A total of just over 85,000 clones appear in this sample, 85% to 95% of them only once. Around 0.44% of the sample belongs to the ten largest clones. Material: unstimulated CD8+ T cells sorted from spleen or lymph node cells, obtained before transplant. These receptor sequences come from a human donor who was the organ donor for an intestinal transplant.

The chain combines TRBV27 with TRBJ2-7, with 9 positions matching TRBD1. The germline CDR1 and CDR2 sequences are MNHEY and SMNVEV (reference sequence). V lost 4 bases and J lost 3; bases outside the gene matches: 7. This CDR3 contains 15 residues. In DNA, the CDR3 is TGTGCCAGCAGTTCACTACAGGGGGCAGACTACGAGCAGTACTTC. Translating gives CASSSLQGADYEQYF.

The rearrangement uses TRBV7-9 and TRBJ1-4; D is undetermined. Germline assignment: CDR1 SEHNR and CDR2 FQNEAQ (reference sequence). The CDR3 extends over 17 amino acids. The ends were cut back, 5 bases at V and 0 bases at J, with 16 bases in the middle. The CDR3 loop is CASSHPKADSTNEKLFF. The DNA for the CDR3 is TGTGCCAGCAGCCACCCCAAAGCGGACTCAACTAATGAAAAACTGTTTTTT.

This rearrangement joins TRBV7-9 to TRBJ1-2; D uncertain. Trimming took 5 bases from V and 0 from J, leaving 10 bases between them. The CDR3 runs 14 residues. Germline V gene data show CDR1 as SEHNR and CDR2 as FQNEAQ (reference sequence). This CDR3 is CASSPDGTNYGYTF. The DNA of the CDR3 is TGTGCCAGCAGCCCTGACGGGACTAACTATGGCTACACCTTC.

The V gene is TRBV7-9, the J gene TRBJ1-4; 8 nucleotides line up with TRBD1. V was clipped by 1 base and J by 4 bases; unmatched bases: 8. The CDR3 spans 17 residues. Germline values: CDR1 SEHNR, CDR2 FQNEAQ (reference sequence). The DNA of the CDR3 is TGTGCCAGCAGCTTAGTGGCAGGGGGCAGCCATAATGAAAAACTGTTTTTT. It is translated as CASSLVAGGSHNEKLFF.

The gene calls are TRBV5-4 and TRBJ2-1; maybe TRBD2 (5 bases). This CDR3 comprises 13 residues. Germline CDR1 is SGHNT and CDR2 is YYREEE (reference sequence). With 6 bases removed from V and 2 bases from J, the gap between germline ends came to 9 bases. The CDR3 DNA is TGTGCCAGCAAAGCGGTACCCTACAATGAGCAGTTCTTC. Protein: CASKAVPYNEQFF.

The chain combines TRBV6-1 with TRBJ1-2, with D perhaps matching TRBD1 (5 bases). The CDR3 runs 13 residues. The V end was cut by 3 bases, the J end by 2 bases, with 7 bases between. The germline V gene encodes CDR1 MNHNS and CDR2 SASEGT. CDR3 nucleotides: TGTGCCAGCAGTGAGACAGACAACTATGGCTACACCTTC. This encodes CASSETDNYGYTF.

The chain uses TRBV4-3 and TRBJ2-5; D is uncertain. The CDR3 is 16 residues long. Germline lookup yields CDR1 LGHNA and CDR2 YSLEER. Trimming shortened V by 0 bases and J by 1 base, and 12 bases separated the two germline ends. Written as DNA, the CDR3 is TGCGCCAGCAGCCAAGAATGGGCAGGCCTCCAAGAGACCCAGTACTTC. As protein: CASSQEWAGLQETQYF.

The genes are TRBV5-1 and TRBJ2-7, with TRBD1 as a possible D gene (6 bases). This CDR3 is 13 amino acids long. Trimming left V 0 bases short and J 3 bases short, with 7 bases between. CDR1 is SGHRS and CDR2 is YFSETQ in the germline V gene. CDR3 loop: CASSLDRDYEQYF. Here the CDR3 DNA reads TGCGCCAGCAGCTTGGACAGGGACTACGAGCAGTACTTC.

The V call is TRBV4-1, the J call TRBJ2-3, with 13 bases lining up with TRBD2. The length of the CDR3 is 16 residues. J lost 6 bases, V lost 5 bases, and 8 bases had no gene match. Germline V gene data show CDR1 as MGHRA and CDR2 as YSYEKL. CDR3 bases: TGCGCCAGCAGCGGACTAGCGGGGGCCCATGGGGATACGCAGTATTTT. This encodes CASSGLAGAHGDTQYF.

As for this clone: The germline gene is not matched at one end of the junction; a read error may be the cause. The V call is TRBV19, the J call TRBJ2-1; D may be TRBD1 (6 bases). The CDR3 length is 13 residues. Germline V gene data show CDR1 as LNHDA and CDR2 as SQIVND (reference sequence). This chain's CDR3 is CASRMGTINEQFF. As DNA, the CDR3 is TGTGCCAGTCGTATGGGGACAATCAATGAGCAGTTCTTC.

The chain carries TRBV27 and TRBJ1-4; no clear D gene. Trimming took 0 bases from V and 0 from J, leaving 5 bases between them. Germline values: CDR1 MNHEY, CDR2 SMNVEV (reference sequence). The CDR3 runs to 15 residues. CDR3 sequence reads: CASSLSRATNEKLFF. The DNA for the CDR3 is TGTGCCAGCAGTTTATCTCGAGCAACTAATGAAAAACTGTTTTTT.

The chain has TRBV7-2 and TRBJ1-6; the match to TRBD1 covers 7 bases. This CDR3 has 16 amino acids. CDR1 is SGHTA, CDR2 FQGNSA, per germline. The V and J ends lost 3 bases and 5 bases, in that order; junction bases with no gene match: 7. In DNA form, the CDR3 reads TGTGCCAGCAGCTTGGAGGGGGCGTCAAATAATTCACCCCTCCACTTT. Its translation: CASSLEGASNNSPLHF.

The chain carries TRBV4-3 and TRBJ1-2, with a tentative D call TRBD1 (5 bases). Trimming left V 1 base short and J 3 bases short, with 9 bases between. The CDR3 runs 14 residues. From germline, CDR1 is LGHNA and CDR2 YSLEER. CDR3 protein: CASSQVGDYYGYTF. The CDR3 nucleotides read TGCGCCAGCAGCCAAGTGGGGGACTACTATGGCTACACCTTC.

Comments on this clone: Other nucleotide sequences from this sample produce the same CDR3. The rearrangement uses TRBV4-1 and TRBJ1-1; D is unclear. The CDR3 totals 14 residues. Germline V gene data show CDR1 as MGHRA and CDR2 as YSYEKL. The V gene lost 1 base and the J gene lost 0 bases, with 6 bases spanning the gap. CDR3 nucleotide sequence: TGCGCCAGCAGCCAAGGGACTATGAACACTGAAGCTTTCTTT. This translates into CASSQGTMNTEAFF.

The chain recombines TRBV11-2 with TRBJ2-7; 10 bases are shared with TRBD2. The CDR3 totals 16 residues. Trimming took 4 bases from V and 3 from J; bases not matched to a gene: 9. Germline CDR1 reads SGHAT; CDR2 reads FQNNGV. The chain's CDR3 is CASSYHPTSGDYEQYF. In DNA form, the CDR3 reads TGTGCCAGCAGCTATCACCCCACTAGCGGGGACTACGAGCAGTACTTC.

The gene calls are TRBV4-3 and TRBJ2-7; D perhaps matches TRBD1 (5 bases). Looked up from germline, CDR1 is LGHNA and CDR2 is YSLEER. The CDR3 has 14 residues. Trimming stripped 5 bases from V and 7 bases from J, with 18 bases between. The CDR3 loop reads CASSDSGNFGEQYF. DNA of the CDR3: TGCGCCAGCAGCGACTCAGGGAATTTTGGGGAGCAGTACTTC.

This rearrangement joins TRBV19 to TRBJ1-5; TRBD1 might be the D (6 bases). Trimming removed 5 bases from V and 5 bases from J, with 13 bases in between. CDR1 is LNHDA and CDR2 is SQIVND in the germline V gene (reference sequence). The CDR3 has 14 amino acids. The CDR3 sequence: CASSFVTGYQPQHF. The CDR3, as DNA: TGTGCCAGTAGTTTCGTGACAGGATATCAGCCCCAGCATTTT.

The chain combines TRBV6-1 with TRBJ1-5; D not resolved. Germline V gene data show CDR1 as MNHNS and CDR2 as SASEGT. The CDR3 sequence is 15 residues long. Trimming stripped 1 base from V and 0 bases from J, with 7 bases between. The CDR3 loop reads CASSEEQYSNQPQHF. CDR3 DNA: TGTGCCAGCAGTGAAGAACAGTATAGCAATCAGCCCCAGCATTTT.